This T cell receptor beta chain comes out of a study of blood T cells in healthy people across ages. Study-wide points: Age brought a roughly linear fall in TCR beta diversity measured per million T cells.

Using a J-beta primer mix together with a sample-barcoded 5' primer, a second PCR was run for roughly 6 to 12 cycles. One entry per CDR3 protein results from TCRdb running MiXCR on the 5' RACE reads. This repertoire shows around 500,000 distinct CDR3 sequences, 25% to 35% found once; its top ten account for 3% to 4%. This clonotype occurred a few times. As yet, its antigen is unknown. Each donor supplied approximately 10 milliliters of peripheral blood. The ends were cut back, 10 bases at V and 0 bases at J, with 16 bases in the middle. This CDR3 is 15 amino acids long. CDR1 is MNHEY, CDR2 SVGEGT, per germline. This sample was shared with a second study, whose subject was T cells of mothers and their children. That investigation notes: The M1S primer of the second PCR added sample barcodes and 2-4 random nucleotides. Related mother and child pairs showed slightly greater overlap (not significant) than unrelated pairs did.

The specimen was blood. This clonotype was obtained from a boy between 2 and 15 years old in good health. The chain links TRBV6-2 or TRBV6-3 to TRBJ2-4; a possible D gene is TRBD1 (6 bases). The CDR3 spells CATKFGQLAKNIQYF. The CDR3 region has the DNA TGTGCCACCAAATTCGGACAGCTAGCCAAAAACATTCAGTACTTC.